This TCR beta chain stems from a study of shared clonotypes between healthy human individuals (dated by TCRdb to about 2020). About the full investigation: The cohort included three men and a couple of women between 18 and 49 years of age. Per donor, three plates each were used for CD4 naive and CD4 memory, two for CD8 naive, and one for CD8 memory. Libraries were prepared and TCR repertoires were sequenced by different laboratories using diverse techniques, in order to increase sequencing depth and limit assay-specific biases. Between about 0.8 and 9 billion PBMCs per donor were obtained by leukapheresis. The study deeply sequenced blood TCR repertoires of five healthy adults to estimate repertoire size and the extent of clonotype sharing between individuals. The study at large found these results: Rarefaction of sorted-subset datasets indicated incomplete sequencing despite the large sequencing depth. Approximately 4.8% of naive CD4, 3% to 3.5% of naive CD8, 2.3% of memory CD4, and approximately 0.39% of memory CD8 clonotypes were shared across four donors. Naive subsets generally had larger estimated clonotype richness than memory subsets. Only blood was sampled, and tissue TCR repertoires likely differ from those in blood. Pairwise subsampling indicated that sequencing depth was expected to affect the degree of clonotype sharing among donors. Clonotypes shared by all four sorted-subset donors showed higher generation probabilities than non-shared clonotypes. The small number of donors limited the genetic and exposure-history diversity represented.

CD8 naive samples were obtained by positive selection for CCR7 among CD45RO-negative cells, yielding a CD45RA+CCR7+ population from which TemRA cells were excluded. The donors were healthy, HIV-negative adults who had no recently reported acute infections or vaccinations. Every donor was a Caucasian adult residing in Nashville, Tennessee, USA. Blood was collected by leukapheresis, and PBMCs were isolated by Ficoll-Histopaque density gradient centrifugation and then cryopreserved in liquid nitrogen vapor phase. Analytical flow cytometry was used to check the purity and quantity of every magnetically sorted T cell population. Each sorted fraction had its genomic DNA isolated and then quantified by UV absorbance on a Nanodrop 2000c. Using the deep immunoSEQ assay, multiplex PCR amplified TCR CDR3 regions from genomic DNA. Genomic DNA extracted from each cell subset was distributed evenly over all wells of several immunoSEQ 96-well plates, and each plate served as one replicate. For sorted subsets, 200 ng of genomic DNA, equivalent to around 30,000 T cell genomes, went into each replicate PCR. Purified libraries were quantified with a Qubit 3.0 fluorometer, sized on a Bioanalyzer 2100, and re-quantified with the KAPA Library Quantification kit. Every immunoSEQ 96-well plate was sequenced on a separate single-read 150-cycle Illumina NextSeq 550 flow cell. The published analysis was carried out like this. Because the immunoSEQ output included only junctional sequences and no quality scores, the filtering could not be the same as the filtering used for full-length reads. Sequences were annotated with PyIR, a Python wrapper for IgBLAST v1.9, and V/J genes and CDR3 were assigned using IMGT germline references. Reads were filtered out if the reads had weak V/J assignments (E-value above 1e-6), no CDR3, stop codons, out-of-frame junctions, or ambiguous translated residues. V3J clonotypes were defined as sequences sharing an identical inferred V gene, J gene, and CDR3 amino acid sequence. Percentage overlap between repertoires was calculated by dividing the number of shared unique clonotypes by the size of the smaller repertoire. Repertoire richness was assessed with RTK rarefaction, the Chao1 estimator, and Recon v2.1 estimates of unobserved clonotypes. For all TCRbeta clonotypes obtained by the gDNA method from a few donors, generation probabilities were computed with OLGA. As stored in TCRdb, this immuneACCESS dataset retains in-frame rearrangements with V and J assigned. A fraction of the clones does not appear; measured against another copy, unresolved V genes explain less than half of the discrepancy, and the remainder lacks a known reason. V and J calls and clone size follow that table, whereas D and trimming were derived from the DNA. In all, the sample holds about 680,000 clones, and under 95% of those were seen once. Roughly 24% of the sample comes from the top ten.

V loses 4 bases, J loses 1 base, and the germline ends lie 11 bases apart. There are 14 amino acids in the CDR3, from cysteine to phenylalanine inclusive. The only DNA kept is the CDR3, 42 bases in frame from the first base. Based on the germline V gene, the CDR1 and CDR2 sequences are SGHRS and YFSETQ. Details on this clone: The target of this receptor is not known. Within one base of it there is no much larger clone, and no base qualities were kept.

This clonotype originated in a man aged 25 to 40 in good health. The rearranged segments are TRBV5-1 and TRBJ1-1; too little of a D gene remains to name it. The sample was naive CD8+ T cells sorted from blood. Taken with the paper, the label for cell subset or site translates to: CD45RA+CCR7+. The encoded CDR3 is CASSHKLGNTEAFF. The DNA sequence reads TGCGCCAGCAGCCACAAGCTTGGGAACACTGAAGCTTTCTTT.